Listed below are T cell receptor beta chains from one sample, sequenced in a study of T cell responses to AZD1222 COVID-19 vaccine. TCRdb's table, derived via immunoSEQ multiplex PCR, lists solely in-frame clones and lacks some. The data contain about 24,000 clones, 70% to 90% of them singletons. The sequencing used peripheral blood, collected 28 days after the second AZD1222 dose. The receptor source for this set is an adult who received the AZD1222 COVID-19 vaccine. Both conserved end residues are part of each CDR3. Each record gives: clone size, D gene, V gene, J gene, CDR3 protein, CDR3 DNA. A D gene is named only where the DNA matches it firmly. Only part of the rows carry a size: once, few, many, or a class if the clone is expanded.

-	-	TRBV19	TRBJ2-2	CASTPPREPGELFF	TGTGCCAGTACCCCCCCCAGGGAGCCCGGGGAGCTGTTTTTT
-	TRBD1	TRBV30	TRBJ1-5	CAWSLGTGVGFNQPQHF	TGTGCCTGGAGTCTGGGGACAGGTGTAGGCTTCAATCAGCCCCAGCATTTT
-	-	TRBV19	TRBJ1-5	CASSGRPNPLPQHF	TGTGCCAGTAGCGGCAGGCCGAATCCACTCCCCCAGCATTTT
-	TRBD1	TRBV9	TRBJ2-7	CASSVGQGLEYYEQYF	TGTGCCAGCAGCGTGGGACAGGGGCTAGAGTACTACGAGCAGTACTTC
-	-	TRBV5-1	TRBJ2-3	CASSVGLASSTDTQYF	TGCGCCAGCAGCGTAGGGCTAGCGTCTAGCACAGATACGCAGTATTTT
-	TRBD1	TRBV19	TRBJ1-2	CASNPKGTGQERDYGYTF	TGTGCCAGTAACCCAAAGGGGACAGGGCAGGAACGCGACTATGGCTACACCTTC
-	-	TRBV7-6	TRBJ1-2	CASSLEATANYGYTF	TGTGCCAGCAGCTTAGAGGCGACAGCTAACTATGGCTACACCTTC
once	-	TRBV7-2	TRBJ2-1	CASSSGWGGSSYNEQFF	TGTGCCAGCAGCTCGGGTTGGGGGGGCAGCTCCTACAATGAGCAGTTCTTC
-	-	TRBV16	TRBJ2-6	CASSQQSGANVLTF	TGTGCCAGCAGCCAACAATCTGGGGCCAACGTCCTGACTTTC
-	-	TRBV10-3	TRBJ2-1	CAISESSQGAYNEQFF	TGTGCCATCAGTGAGTCATCACAGGGAGCCTACAATGAGCAGTTCTTC
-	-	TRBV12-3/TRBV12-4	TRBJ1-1	CASSFQGNTEAFF	TGTGCCAGCAGTTTTCAGGGGAACACTGAAGCTTTCTTT
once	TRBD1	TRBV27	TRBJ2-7	CASSLPPGQGHEQYF	TGTGCCAGCAGTTTGCCGCCGGGACAGGGCCACGAGCAGTACTTC
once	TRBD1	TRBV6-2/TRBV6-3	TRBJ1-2	CASSKGTGGRYGYTF	TGTGCCAGCAGTAAGGGGACAGGGGGCAGGTATGGCTACACCTTC
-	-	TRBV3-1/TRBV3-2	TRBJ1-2	CASSLNDYGYTF	TGTGCCAGCAGCCTAAACGATTATGGCTACACCTTC
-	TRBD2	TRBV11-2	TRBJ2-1	CASTLTSGTYNEQFF	TGTGCCAGCACCCTGACTAGCGGAACCTACAATGAGCAGTTCTTC
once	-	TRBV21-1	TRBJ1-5	CASSNEGTGCDQPQHF	TGTGCCAGCAGCAATGAAGGGACAGGGTGTGATCAGCCCCAGCATTTT
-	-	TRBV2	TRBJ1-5	CASRYGGNQPQHF	TGTGCCAGTCGGTATGGGGGAAATCAGCCCCAGCATTTT
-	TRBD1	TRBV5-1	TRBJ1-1	CASSTGGMNTEAFF	TGCGCCAGCAGTACAGGGGGCATGAACACTGAAGCTTTCTTT
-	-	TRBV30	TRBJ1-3	CAWRWTRGNTIYF	TGTGCCTGGAGATGGACACGAGGAAACACCATATATTTT
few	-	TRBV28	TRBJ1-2	CASSVRVNYGYTF	TGTGCCAGCAGTGTCAGGGTGAACTATGGCTACACCTTC
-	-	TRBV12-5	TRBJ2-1	CASGLGTGASRTLEQFF	TGTGCTAGTGGTTTGGGCACCGGGGCCAGTAGAACGCTTGAGCAGTTCTTC
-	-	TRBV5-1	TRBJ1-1	CASSLGTANTEAFF	TGCGCCAGCAGCTTGGGGACAGCCAACACTGAAGCTTTCTTT
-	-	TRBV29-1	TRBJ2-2	CSVLSRGEAGELFF	TGCAGCGTTTTGTCCAGGGGGGAAGCCGGGGAGCTGTTTTTT
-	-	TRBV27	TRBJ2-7	CASTKVGLNEQYF	TGTGCCAGCACCAAGGTGGGGTTGAACGAGCAGTACTTC
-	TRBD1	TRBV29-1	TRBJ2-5	CSVDGQGHLQETQYF	TGCAGCGTTGACGGACAGGGCCACTTGCAAGAGACCCAGTACTTC
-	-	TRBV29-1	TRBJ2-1	CSGLRDRYNEQFF	TGCAGCGGATTACGGGACCGATACAATGAGCAGTTCTTC
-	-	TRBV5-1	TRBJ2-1	CASSFGGDSYNEQFF	TGCGCCAGCAGCTTTGGCGGGGACTCCTACAATGAGCAGTTCTTC
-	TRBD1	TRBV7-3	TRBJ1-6	CASSSGTGLSPLHF	TGTGCCAGCAGTTCCGGGACAGGGTTGTCACCCCTCCACTTT
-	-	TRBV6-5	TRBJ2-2	CASGQTNTGELFF	TGTGCCAGCGGCCAGACGAACACCGGGGAGCTGTTTTTT
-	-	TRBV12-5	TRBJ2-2	CASGLGTAYTGELFF	TGTGCTAGTGGTTTGGGGACAGCTTACACCGGGGAGCTGTTTTTT
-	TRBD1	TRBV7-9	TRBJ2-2	CASSKLTGDTGELFF	TGTGCCAGCAGCAAACTGACAGGGGACACCGGGGAGCTGTTTTTT
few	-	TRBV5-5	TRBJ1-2	CASSSGSVFYGYTF	TGTGCCAGCAGCTCAGGGTCTGTATTTTATGGCTACACCTTC
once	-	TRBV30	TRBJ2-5	CAWRDSYQETQYF	TGTGCCTGGAGAGACTCGTACCAAGAGACCCAGTACTTC
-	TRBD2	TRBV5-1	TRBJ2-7	CASSLDSGRNEQYF	TGCGCCAGCAGCTTGGACAGCGGGAGAAACGAGCAGTACTTC
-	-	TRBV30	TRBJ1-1	CAWKDPRRSPEAFF	TGTGCCTGGAAAGATCCCAGACGAAGCCCTGAAGCTTTCTTT
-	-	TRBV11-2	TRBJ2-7	CASLRGGTYEQYF	TGTGCTTCGTTGAGGGGCGGAACCTACGAGCAGTACTTC
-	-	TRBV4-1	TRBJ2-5	CASSQSGAGGFQETQYF	TGCGCCAGCAGCCAATCGGGAGCGGGTGGGTTCCAAGAGACCCAGTACTTC
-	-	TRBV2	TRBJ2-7	CASRGEFYEQYF	TGTGCCAGCAGGGGGGAGTTCTACGAGCAGTACTTC
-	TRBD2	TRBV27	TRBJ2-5	CASSLRLGLAGKETQYF	TGTGCCAGCAGTTTAAGGCTGGGACTAGCGGGGAAAGAGACCCAGTACTTC
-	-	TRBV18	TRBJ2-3	CASSPRWAGTDTQYF	TGTGCCAGCTCACCACGTTGGGCCGGGACAGATACGCAGTATTTT
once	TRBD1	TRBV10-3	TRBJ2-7	CAITAGQGGYEQYF	TGTGCCATCACTGCCGGACAGGGCGGTTACGAGCAGTACTTC
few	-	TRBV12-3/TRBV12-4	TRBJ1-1	CASSLASGAGAFF	TGTGCCAGCAGTTTAGCGTCAGGGGCGGGAGCTTTCTTT
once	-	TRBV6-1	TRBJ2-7	CASSDRELGYEQYF	TGTGCCAGCAGTGACCGAGAGCTTGGCTACGAGCAGTACTTC
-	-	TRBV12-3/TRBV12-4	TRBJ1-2	CASSHRRRGGYTF	TGTGCCAGCAGTCACAGGCGACGGGGTGGCTACACCTTC
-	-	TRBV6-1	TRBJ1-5	CASSERWDQPQHF	TGTGCCAGCAGTGAAAGGTGGGATCAGCCCCAGCATTTT
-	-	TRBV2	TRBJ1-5	CASRPQDNQPQHF	TGTGCCAGCAGACCACAGGACAATCAGCCCCAGCATTTT
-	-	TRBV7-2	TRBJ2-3	CASSFQSNFRDTQYF	TGTGCCAGCAGCTTTCAATCGAATTTCAGAGATACGCAGTATTTT
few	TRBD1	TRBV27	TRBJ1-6	CASSFNRGGNSPLHF	TGTGCCAGCAGTTTTAACAGGGGAGGTAATTCACCCCTCCACTTT
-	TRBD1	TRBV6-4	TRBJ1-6	CASRPPGQPKDYNSPLHF	TGTGCCAGCAGACCACCGGGACAGCCGAAGGATTATAATTCACCCCTCCACTTT
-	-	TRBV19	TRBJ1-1	CASSIDRGNTEAFF	TGTGCCAGTAGTATCGACCGTGGGAACACTGAAGCTTTCTTT
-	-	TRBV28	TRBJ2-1	CASSFGQPSYNEQFF	TGTGCCAGCAGTTTCGGACAGCCCTCCTACAATGAGCAGTTCTTC